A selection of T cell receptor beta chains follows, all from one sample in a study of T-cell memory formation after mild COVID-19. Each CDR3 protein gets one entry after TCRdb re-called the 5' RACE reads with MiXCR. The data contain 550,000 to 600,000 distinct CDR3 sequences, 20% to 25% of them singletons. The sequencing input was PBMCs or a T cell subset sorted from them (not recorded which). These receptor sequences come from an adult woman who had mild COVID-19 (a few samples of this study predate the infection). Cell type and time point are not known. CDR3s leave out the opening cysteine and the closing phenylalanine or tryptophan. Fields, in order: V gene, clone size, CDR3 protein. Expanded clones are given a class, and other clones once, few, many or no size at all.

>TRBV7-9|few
ASSPALLYGYT
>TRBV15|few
ATSGNRGGNTIY
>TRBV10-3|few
AIRGQGNEQF
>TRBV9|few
ASSVLRGYTGELF
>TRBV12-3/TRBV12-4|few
ASSFGSPEAF
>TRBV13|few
ASSLIAGVGTKQETQY
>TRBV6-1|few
ASNLAVGETQY
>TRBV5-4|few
ASSLKTGGPAGTGELF
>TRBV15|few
ATSGQGRYEQY
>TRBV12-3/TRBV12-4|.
ASSLGSQPQH
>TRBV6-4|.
ASSTGTGPYGYT
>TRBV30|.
AWGRDRGFRETQY
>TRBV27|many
ASKLYTRSLPYEQY
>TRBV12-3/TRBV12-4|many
ASSPTGAGEQF
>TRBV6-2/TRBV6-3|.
ASFRTGVIQGEQF
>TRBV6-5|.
ASTARRREYTDTQY
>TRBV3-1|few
ASSQVYISNYGYT
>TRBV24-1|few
ATSGKIYNEQF
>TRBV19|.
ASRSPDYGYT